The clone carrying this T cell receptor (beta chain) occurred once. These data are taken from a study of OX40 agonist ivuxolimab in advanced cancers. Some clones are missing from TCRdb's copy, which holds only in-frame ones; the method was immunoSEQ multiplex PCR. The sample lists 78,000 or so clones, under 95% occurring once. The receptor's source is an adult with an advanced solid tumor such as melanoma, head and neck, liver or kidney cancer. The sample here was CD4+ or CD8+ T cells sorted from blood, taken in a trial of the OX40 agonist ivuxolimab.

The CDR3 DNA reads TGTGCCAGCTCAGAGCTGGGACAACCATCATTAACTAACTATGGCTACACCTTC. Its translation is CASSELGQPSLTNYGYTF. This chain connects TRBV18 to TRBJ1-2; possible D gene TRBD1, 6 bases. From germline, CDR1 is KGHSH and CDR2 LQKENI. This CDR3 has 18 residues. Trimming shortened V by 5 bases and J by 0 bases, and 22 bases separated the two germline ends.